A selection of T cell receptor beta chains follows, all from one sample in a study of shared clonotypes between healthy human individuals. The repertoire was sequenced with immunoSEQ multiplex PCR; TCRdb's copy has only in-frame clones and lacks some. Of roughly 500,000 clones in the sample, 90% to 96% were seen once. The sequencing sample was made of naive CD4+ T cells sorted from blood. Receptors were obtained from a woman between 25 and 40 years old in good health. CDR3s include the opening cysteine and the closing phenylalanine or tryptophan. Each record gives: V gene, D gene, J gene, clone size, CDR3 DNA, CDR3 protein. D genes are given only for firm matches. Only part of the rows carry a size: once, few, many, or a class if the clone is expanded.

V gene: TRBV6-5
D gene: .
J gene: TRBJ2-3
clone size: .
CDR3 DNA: TGTGCCAGCAGTTATGGACTCGCGAGTGAGACGCAGTATTTT
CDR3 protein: CASSYGLASETQYF

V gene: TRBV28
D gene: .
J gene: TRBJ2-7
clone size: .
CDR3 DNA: TGTGCCAGCAGTCCCTCCGTGGGGCCCTACGAGCAGTACTTC
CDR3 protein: CASSPSVGPYEQYF

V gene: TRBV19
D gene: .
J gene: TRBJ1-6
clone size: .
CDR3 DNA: TGTGCCAGTAGTCACCTGGGCAGAGATAATTCACCCCTCCACTTT
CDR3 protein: CASSHLGRDNSPLHF

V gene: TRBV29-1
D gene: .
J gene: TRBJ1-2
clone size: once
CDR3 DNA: TGCAGCGTTTCCATTACATCCACAGATAACTATGGCTACACCTTC
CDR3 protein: CSVSITSTDNYGYTF

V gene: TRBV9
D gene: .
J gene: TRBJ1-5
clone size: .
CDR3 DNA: TGTGCCAGCAGCGTGGCAGCCAGCAATCAGCCCCAGCATTTT
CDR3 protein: CASSVAASNQPQHF

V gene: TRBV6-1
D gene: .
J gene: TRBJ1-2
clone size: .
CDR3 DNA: TGTGCCAGCACCAGATTGGGGGGGCAGGACTATGGCTACACCTTC
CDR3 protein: CASTRLGGQDYGYTF

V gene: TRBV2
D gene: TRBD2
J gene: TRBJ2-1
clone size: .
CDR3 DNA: TGTGCCAGCTCGGAGCGGGGCAATGAGCAGTTCTTC
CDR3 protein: CASSERGNEQFF

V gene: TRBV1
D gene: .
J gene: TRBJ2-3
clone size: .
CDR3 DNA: TGCACCAGCAGCCCTTATAGCGGGAATGGGGGAGATACGCAGTATTTT
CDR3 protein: CTSSPYSGNGGDTQYF

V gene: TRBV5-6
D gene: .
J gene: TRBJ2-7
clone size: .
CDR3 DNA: TGTGCCAGCAGCTTTCTTGTATACAACTCCTACGAGCAGTACTTC
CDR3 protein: CASSFLVYNSYEQYF

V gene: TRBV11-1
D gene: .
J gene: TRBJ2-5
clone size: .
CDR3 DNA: TGTGCCAGCAGCTTTTCACGCGGGGAGACCCAGTACTTC
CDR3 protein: CASSFSRGETQYF

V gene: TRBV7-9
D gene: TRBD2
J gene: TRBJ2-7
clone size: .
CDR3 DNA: TGTGCCAGCAGCTTCCCGGGACTAGGCTACGAGCAGTACTTC
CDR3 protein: CASSFPGLGYEQYF

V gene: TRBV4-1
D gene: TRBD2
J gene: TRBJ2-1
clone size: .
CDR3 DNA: TGCGCCAGCAGCAGTGGACTAGCGGGGATTAATGAGCAGTTCTTC
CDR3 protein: CASSSGLAGINEQFF

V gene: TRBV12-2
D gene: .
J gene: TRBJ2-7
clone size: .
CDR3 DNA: TGTGCAAGTCGCGTCTCGCCCCGGGACGAGATTAGCTACGAGCAGTACTTC
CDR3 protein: CASRVSPRDEISYEQYF

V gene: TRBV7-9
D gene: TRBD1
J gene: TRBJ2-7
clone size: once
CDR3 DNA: TGTGCCAGCAGCGCTAGGACAGGGGGCGAGCAGTACTTC
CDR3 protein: CASSARTGGEQYF

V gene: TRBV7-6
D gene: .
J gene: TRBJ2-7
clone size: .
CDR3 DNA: TGTGCCAGCAGCTCACAGGAGGGCTACGAGCAGTACTTC
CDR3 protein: CASSSQEGYEQYF

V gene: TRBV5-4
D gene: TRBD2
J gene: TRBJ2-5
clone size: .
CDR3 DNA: TGTGCCAGCAGCCAAGATCCTTTTAGCGGGAATTTCGGGTGGGAGACCCAGTACTTC
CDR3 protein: CASSQDPFSGNFGWETQYF

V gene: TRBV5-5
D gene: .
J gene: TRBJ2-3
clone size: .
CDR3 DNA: TGTGCCAGCAGCCCGATTTACAGGACCAGCACAGATACGCAGTATTTT
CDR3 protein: CASSPIYRTSTDTQYF

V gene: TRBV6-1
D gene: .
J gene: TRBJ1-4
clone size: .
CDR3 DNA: TGTGCCAGCAGCCGAGCGGCCCATGGGCAGGAAAAACTGTTTTTT
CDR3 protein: CASSRAAHGQEKLFF

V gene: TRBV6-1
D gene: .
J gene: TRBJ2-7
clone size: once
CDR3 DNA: TGTGCCAGCAGTGAACAACCCCTAGGGGGGGCGTGGGCCTACGAGCAGTACTTC
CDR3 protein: CASSEQPLGGAWAYEQYF

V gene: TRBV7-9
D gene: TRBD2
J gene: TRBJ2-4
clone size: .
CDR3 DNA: TGTGCCAGCAGCCCTTGGACTAGCGGGAGGGTAGCCAAAAACATTCAGTACTTC
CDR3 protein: CASSPWTSGRVAKNIQYF

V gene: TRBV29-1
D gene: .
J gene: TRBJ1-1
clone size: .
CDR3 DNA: TGCAGCTACAGGACCATGAACACTGAAGCTTTCTTT
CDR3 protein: CSYRTMNTEAFF

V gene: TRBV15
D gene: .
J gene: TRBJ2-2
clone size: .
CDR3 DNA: TGTGCCACCAGCAGAGTTGGGGGCAGGCACGTTGACACCGGGGAGCTGTTTTTT
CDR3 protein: CATSRVGGRHVDTGELFF

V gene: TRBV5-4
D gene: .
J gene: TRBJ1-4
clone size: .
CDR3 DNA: TGTGCCAGCAGCTCCGGGACGGCGGAAAATGAAAAACTGTTTTTT
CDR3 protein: CASSSGTAENEKLFF

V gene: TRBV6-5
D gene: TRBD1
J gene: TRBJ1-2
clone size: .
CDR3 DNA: TGTGCCAGCAGTCCCGGGACAGGGGGCCATGGCTACACCTTC
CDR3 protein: CASSPGTGGHGYTF

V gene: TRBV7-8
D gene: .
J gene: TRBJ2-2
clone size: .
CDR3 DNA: TGTGCCAGCAAAACCGGGGGACTCACGCCCGGGGAGCTGTTTTTT
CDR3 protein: CASKTGGLTPGELFF

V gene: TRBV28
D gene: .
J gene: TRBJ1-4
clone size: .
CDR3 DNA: TGTGCCAGCAGTTTAATTCGGGAAAAACTGTTTTTT
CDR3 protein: CASSLIREKLFF

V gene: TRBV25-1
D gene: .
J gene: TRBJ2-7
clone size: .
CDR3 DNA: TGTGCCAGCAGTGAATACGGAGCAACCACCTACGAGCAGTACTTC
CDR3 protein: CASSEYGATTYEQYF

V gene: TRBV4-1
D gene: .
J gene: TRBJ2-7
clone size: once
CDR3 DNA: TGCGCCAGCAGCCAACTGGGCGGCCCCAACGAGCAGTACTTC
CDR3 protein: CASSQLGGPNEQYF

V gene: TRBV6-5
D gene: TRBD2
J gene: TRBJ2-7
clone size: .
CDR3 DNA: TGTGCCAGCAGTTACCGCGGGAGCTACGAGCAGTACTTC
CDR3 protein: CASSYRGSYEQYF

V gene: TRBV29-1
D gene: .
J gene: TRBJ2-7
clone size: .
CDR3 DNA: TGCAGCGTTGGGCGGGGAAGCTCCTACGAGCAGTACTTC
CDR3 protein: CSVGRGSSYEQYF

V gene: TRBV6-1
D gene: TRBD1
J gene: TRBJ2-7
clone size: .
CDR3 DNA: TGTGCCAGCAGTGGACAGGGTTCCCACGAGCAGTACTTC
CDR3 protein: CASSGQGSHEQYF

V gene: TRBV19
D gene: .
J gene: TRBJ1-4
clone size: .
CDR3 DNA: TGTGCCAGTAGTAGCTACAGAGGTAGCGGAACTAATGAAAAACTGTTTTTT
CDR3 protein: CASSSYRGSGTNEKLFF

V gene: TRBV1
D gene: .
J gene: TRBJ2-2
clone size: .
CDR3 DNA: TGCACCAGCAGCCAAACTAGCTGTAGGACCGGGGAGCTGTTTTTT
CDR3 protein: CTSSQTSCRTGELFF

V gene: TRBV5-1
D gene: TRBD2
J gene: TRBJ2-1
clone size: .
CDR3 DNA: TGCGCCAGCAGGACTAGCAACAATGAGCAGTTCTTC
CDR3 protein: CASRTSNNEQFF

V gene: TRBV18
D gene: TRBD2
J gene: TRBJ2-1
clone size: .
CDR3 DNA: TGTGCCAGCTCACCATCCGGGGCGTCTAGCGGGAGGGCCGGGGATGAGCAGTTCTTC
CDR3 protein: CASSPSGASSGRAGDEQFF

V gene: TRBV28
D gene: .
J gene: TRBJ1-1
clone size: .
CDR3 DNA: TGTGCCAGCAGCCTGTTAGTGAACACTGAAGCTTTCTTT
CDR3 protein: CASSLLVNTEAFF